The rows below give T cell receptor beta chains drawn from one sample of a study of sequential checkpoint blockade in melanoma. Here immunoSEQ multiplex PCR was the method, and the copy in TCRdb shows in-frame clones only, minus some. Of more than 35,000 clones in the sample, 70% to 90% were seen once. The sequences come from CD8+ T cells sorted from blood (inferred from file names), collected from a patient given nivolumab and ipilimumab in sequence. These TCRs come from a human donor with melanoma. The CDR3 runs from the conserved cysteine through the conserved F or W. The order of the fields is V gene, J gene, clone size, D gene, CDR3 length, CDR3 protein, CDR3 DNA. D genes are given only for firm matches. Only some rows state a clone size, as once, few, many or a class for expanded clones.

TRBV11-2	TRBJ2-3	.	TRBD1	14	CASSWTGGTDTQYF	TGTGCCAGCAGCTGGACAGGGGGCACAGATACGCAGTATTTT
TRBV7-2	TRBJ2-5	.	TRBD1	16	CASRQTTGIVRETQYF	TGTGCCAGCAGACAGACGACAGGGATAGTTCGAGAGACCCAGTACTTC
TRBV27	TRBJ2-7	.	TRBD1	15	CASSSIGTGDYEQYF	TGTGCCAGCAGCTCCATCGGGACAGGGGACTACGAGCAGTACTTC
TRBV21-1	TRBJ2-3	.	.	17	CASSKGWARESTDTQYF	TGTGCCAGCAGCAAGGGGTGGGCGCGGGAGAGCACAGATACGCAGTATTTT
TRBV5-6	TRBJ2-7	.	TRBD1	16	CASSLVQGVVSHEQYF	TGTGCCAGCAGCTTGGTACAGGGGGTAGTAAGCCACGAGCAGTACTTC
TRBV27	TRBJ2-5	.	TRBD1	14	CASSPGTGDETQYF	TGTGCCAGCAGTCCCGGGACAGGGGATGAGACCCAGTACTTC
TRBV28	TRBJ2-1	.	.	12	CASSRSYNEQFF	TGTGCCAGCAGCCGGAGTTACAATGAGCAGTTCTTC
TRBV5-1	TRBJ1-3	.	TRBD1	15	CASSLEGADGNTIYF	TGCGCCAGCAGCTTGGAGGGGGCAGATGGAAACACCATATATTTT
TRBV19	TRBJ2-5	.	TRBD1	14	CASSSDRDQETQYF	TGTGCCAGTAGCAGCGACAGGGACCAAGAGACCCAGTACTTC
TRBV4-3	TRBJ2-1	once	.	13	CASSTLEGREQFF	TGCGCCAGCAGCACCCTGGAGGGCCGTGAGCAGTTCTTC
TRBV9	TRBJ2-5	.	TRBD2	19	CASSSATSGASGYQETQYF	TGTGCCAGCAGCTCAGCGACTAGCGGGGCCTCGGGGTACCAAGAGACCCAGTACTTC
TRBV9	TRBJ2-1	.	TRBD2	15	CASSVPGLVNGEQFF	TGTGCCAGCAGCGTACCCGGACTAGTGAACGGTGAGCAGTTCTTC
TRBV5-8	TRBJ2-1	.	TRBD2	13	CARGGSTYNEQFF	TGTGCCCGGGGCGGGAGTACCTACAATGAGCAGTTCTTC
TRBV29-1	TRBJ2-7	.	.	13	CSVEEGAWDEQYF	TGCAGCGTTGAAGAGGGGGCGTGGGACGAGCAGTACTTC
TRBV27	TRBJ2-5	.	TRBD1	14	CASSHQGAWETQYF	TGTGCCAGCAGTCACCAGGGGGCTTGGGAGACCCAGTACTTC
TRBV7-9	TRBJ2-2	.	TRBD2	17	CASSSIAGGPSTGELFF	TGTGCCAGCAGCTCAATAGCGGGAGGGCCAAGCACCGGGGAGCTGTTTTTT
TRBV4-3	TRBJ2-4	.	TRBD2	15	CASSQEGGRSDIQYF	TGCGCCAGCAGCCAAGAGGGGGGGAGGTCGGACATTCAGTACTTC
TRBV5-1	TRBJ2-7	.	.	14	CASSFGLAPYEQYF	TGCGCCAGCAGCTTTGGGCTAGCCCCCTACGAGCAGTACTTC
TRBV27	TRBJ2-7	.	.	15	CASSPFRDNPYEQYF	TGTGCCAGCAGTCCCTTCCGGGACAATCCCTACGAGCAGTACTTC
TRBV6-5	TRBJ2-7	.	TRBD2	14	CASSYGGGPYEQYF	TGTGCCAGCAGTTACGGGGGGGGACCCTACGAGCAGTACTTC
TRBV5-1	TRBJ2-1	.	TRBD2	18	CASSLDWTSGRVYNEQFF	TGCGCCAGCAGCTTGGATTGGACTAGCGGGAGGGTCTACAATGAGCAGTTCTTC
TRBV7-9	TRBJ2-2	.	.	16	CASSSSRLGVSGELFF	TGTGCCAGCAGCTCCTCGCGACTAGGGGTTTCCGGGGAGCTGTTTTTT
TRBV19	TRBJ2-1	.	TRBD2	15	CASSMSAGGYNEQFF	TGTGCCAGTAGTATGTCGGCGGGAGGGTACAATGAGCAGTTCTTC
TRBV15	TRBJ2-3	.	TRBD1	18	CATSRPMGGQGRADTQYF	TGTGCCACCAGCAGACCCATGGGCGGACAGGGACGGGCAGATACGCAGTATTTT
TRBV10-3	TRBJ2-7	.	TRBD1	12	CADRDRTYEQYF	TGTGCCGACCGGGACAGGACCTACGAGCAGTACTTC
TRBV7-9	TRBJ1-5	few	.	15	CASSSGGALDQPQHF	TGTGCCAGCAGCTCCGGCGGGGCCTTGGATCAGCCCCAGCATTTT
TRBV11-2	TRBJ2-7	.	.	16	CASSLVGTYVTYEQYF	TGTGCCAGCAGCTTAGTAGGGACATACGTAACCTACGAGCAGTACTTC
TRBV7-9	TRBJ2-1	.	TRBD2	16	CASLGEGRGSYNEQFF	TGTGCCAGCCTCGGGGAGGGCCGGGGCTCCTACAATGAGCAGTTCTTC
TRBV19	TRBJ2-5	.	TRBD1	16	CASGIGGRGYQETQYF	TGTGCCAGTGGGATAGGGGGCAGGGGCTACCAAGAGACCCAGTACTTC
TRBV19	TRBJ2-1	few	.	13	CASSIRVYNEQFF	TGTGCCAGTAGTATCAGGGTATACAATGAGCAGTTCTTC
TRBV19	TRBJ2-7	.	.	13	CATLGQSSYEQYF	TGTGCCACCCTGGGGCAGAGCTCCTACGAGCAGTACTTC
TRBV28	TRBJ1-2	.	.	12	CASSLSSYGYTF	TGTGCCAGCAGTTTGTCCAGCTATGGCTACACCTTC